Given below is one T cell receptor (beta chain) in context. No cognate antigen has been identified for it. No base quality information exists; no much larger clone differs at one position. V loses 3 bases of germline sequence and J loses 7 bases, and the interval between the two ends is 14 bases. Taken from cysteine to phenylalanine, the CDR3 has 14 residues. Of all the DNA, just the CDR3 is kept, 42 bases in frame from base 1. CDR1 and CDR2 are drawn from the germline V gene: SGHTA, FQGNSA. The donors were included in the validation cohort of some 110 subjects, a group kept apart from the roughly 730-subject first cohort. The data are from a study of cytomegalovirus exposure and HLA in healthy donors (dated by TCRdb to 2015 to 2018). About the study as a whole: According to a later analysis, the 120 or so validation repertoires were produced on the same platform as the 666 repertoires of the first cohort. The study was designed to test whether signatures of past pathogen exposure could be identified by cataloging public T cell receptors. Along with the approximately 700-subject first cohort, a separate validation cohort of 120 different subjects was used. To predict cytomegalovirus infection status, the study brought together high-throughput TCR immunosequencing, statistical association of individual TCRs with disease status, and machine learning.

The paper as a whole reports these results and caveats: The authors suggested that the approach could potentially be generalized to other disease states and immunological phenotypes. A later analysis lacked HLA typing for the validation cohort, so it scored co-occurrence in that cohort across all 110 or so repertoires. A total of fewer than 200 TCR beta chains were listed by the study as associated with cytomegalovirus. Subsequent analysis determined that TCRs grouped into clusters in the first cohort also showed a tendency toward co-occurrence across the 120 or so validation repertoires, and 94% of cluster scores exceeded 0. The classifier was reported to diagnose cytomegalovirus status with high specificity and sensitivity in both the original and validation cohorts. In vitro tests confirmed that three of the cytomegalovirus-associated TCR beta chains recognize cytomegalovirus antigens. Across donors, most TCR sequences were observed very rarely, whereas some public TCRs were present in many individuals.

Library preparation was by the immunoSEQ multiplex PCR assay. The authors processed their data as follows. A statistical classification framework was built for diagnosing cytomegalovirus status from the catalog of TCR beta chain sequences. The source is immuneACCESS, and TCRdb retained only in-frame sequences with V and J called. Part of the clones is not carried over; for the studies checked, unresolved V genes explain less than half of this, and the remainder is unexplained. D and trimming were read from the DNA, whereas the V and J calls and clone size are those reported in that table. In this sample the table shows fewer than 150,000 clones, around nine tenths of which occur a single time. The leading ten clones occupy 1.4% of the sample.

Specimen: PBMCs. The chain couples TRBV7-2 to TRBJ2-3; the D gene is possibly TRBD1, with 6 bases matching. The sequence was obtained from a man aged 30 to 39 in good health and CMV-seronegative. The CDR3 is CASSFNRDPNTQYF. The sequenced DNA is TGTGCCAGCAGCTTTAACAGGGATCCTAATACGCAGTATTTT.